These 15 T cell receptor beta chains were sequenced from one sample in a study of identical twins. TCRdb used MiXCR to reprocess the 5' RACE reads, holding one entry per CDR3 protein. Here the sample spans hundreds of thousands of distinct CDR3 sequences, roughly 10% being singletons. These data were also reused for a study on yellow fever vaccine responses in identical twins.

Sequenced sample: CD8+ T cells sorted from blood. The receptors shown here come from a woman under 30 in good health.

This clonotype was seen at least ten times. V usage is TRBV6-1 and J usage is TRBJ2-1; no firm D call. CDR3 length: 15 amino acids. Germline CDR1 reads MNHNS; CDR2 reads SASEGT. The ends were cut back, 6 bases at V and 0 bases at J, with 12 bases in the middle. The DNA of the CDR3 is TGTGCCAGCAGCATTAGCTTTAGCTCCTACAATGAGCAGTTCTTC. Translating gives CASSISFSSYNEQFF.

The chain joins TRBV10-3 to TRBJ1-6; no clear D gene. The V end lost 2 bases, the J end lost 5 bases, and 13 bases lay between the germline ends. The germline V gene encodes CDR1 ENHRY and CDR2 SYGVKD. The CDR3 loop spans 16 amino acids. CDR3 nucleotides: TGTGCCATCAGTGAGGGGTGGTCCGTGAATAATTCACCCCTCCACTTT. Translated: CAISEGWSVNNSPLHF.

This clonotype came up many times. This chain links TRBV7-9 with TRBJ1-1, with D unresolved. The CDR3 extends over 12 amino acids. V lost 6 bases, J lost 7 bases, and 12 bases lay in between. The germline V gene encodes CDR1 SEHNR and CDR2 FQNEAQ (reference sequence). CDR3 sequence (DNA): TGTGCCAGCAGGGCGACAAAGAGTGAAGCTTTCTTT. It codes for CASRATKSEAFF.

J is TRBJ2-1 and V is TRBV6-5; no firm D call. Germline V gene data show CDR1 as MNHEY and CDR2 as SVGAGI. The CDR3 runs 14 residues. V was pared by 0 bases and J by 7 bases, with 10 bases between. The chain's CDR3 is CASSYSSTSNEQFF. DNA of the CDR3: TGTGCCAGCAGTTACTCGAGTACATCGAATGAGCAGTTCTTC.

The CDR3 is CASSIAGGHSYNEQFF. In DNA, the CDR3 is TGTGCCAGCAGCATAGCGGGAGGGCACTCCTACAATGAGCAGTTCTTC. The rearrangement joins TRBV6-2 or TRBV6-3 to TRBJ2-1; 11 nucleotides align to TRBD2. CDR3 length: 16 amino acids. Germline CDR1 is MNHEY and CDR2 is SVGEGT. The V and J ends lost 6 bases and 0 bases, in that order; junction bases with no gene match: 4.

This clonotype was found many times. The chain recombines TRBV29-1 with TRBJ2-1; D unresolved. The CDR3 has 13 residues. Germline CDR1 SQVTM, CDR2 ANQGSEA. V dropped 7 bases and J dropped 3 bases, with 13 bases sitting between them. CDR3 nucleotide sequence: TGCAGCGGACACGGTGCCCTCTACAATGAGCAGTTCTTC. Translation: CSGHGALYNEQFF.

A few counts support this clonotype. The chain couples TRBV16 to TRBJ1-4; tentatively, D is TRBD1 (5 bases). The length of the CDR3 is 16 residues. Germline values: CDR1 KGHSY, CDR2 FQNENV. The V and J ends lost 2 bases and 4 bases respectively, with 14 bases between them. The CDR3 spells CASSQGDRGYNEKLFF. Here the CDR3 DNA reads TGTGCCAGCAGCCAAGGGGACCGTGGGTATAATGAAAAACTGTTTTTT.

The sample holds many counts of this clonotype. The chain joins TRBV29-1 to TRBJ2-6; 7 bases fit TRBD1. The CDR3 length is 15 residues. The germline CDR1 and CDR2 sequences are SQVTM and ANQGSEA. V lost 3 bases, J lost 0 bases, and 2 bases stayed unmatched. The CDR3 reads CSVEGQSSGANVLTF. The CDR3, as DNA: TGCAGCGTTGAGGGACAGAGCTCTGGGGCCAACGTCCTGACTTTC.

This clonotype showed up just once. The chain combines TRBV15 with TRBJ2-7; 9 nucleotides agree with TRBD1. V trimming: 5 bases; J trimming: 3 bases; junction bases outside the gene matches: 5. The CDR3 is 14 residues long. Germline lookup yields CDR1 LNHNV and CDR2 YYDKDF (reference sequence). CDR3 DNA: TGTGCCACCAGCCACACGGGACAGGGCTACGAGCAGTACTTC. This codes for CATSHTGQGYEQYF.

The sample holds many counts of this clonotype. The rearrangement joins TRBV20-1 to TRBJ2-4; D unresolved. The germline V and J ends were trimmed by 0 bases and 0 bases, with 12 bases remaining between them. Germline loops: CDR1 DFQATT, CDR2 SNEGSKA (reference sequence). The CDR3 contains 16 residues. Here the CDR3 reads CSARDPPPLAKNIQYF. The CDR3 nucleotides read TGCAGTGCTAGAGATCCCCCCCCGCTAGCCAAAAACATTCAGTACTTC.

The rearrangement uses TRBV11-2 and TRBJ2-5; D call uncertain. This CDR3 comprises 14 residues. Between the trimmed V and J ends, which lost 2 bases and 0 bases, there was a span of 7 bases. Germline V gene sequence: CDR1 SGHAT, CDR2 FQNNGV. The CDR3 loop is CASSLRSYQETQYF. The CDR3 coding sequence is TGTGCCAGCAGCTTAAGATCGTACCAAGAGACCCAGTACTTC. Together with reference TRBV11-2 and TRBJ2-5, the CDR3 gives the full variable domain: EAGVAQSPRYKIIEKRQSVAFWCNPISGHATLYWYQQILGQGPKLLIQFQNNGVVDDSQLPKDRFSAERLKGVDSTLKIQPAKLEDSAVYLCASSLRSYQETQYFGPGTRLLVL.

This clonotype was counted many times. V gene TRBV11-1 combines with J gene TRBJ1-2, with no clear D. This CDR3 has 19 amino acids. Germline CDR1 reads SGHAT; CDR2 reads FQDESV (reference sequence). V gave up 1 base and J gave up 0 bases, with 21 bases separating them. The CDR3 sequence: CASSLDSGWAPEANYGYTF. The CDR3 nucleotides are TGTGCCAGCAGCTTAGATTCGGGCTGGGCACCTGAAGCTAACTATGGCTACACCTTC.

In this sample, this clonotype turned up many times. The rearrangement links TRBV12-3 or TRBV12-4 to TRBJ2-7; D perhaps matches TRBD1 (6 bases). Deletions cut 2 bases from V and 1 base from J, with 12 bases between. This CDR3 comprises 15 residues. The CDR3 nucleotides read TGTGCCAGCAGTTTACCACAGGGTCCGTCCTACGAGCAGTACTTC. This gives the protein CASSLPQGPSYEQYF.

This clonotype has more than one count but fewer than ten. This chain links TRBV4-1 with TRBJ2-5; 7 bases map to TRBD1. CDR1 is MGHRA and CDR2 is YSYEKL in the germline V gene. This CDR3 comprises 14 residues. J gave up 10 bases and V 1 base, and 9 bases lay outside the gene matches. Here the CDR3 DNA reads TGCGCCAGCAGCCAAGGGCCCGGGACAGAGGGCCAGTACTTC. Its translation is CASSQGPGTEGQYF.

This clonotype has just a few counts. The rearrangement links TRBV5-1 to TRBJ2-7; no clear D. CDR1 and CDR2 from the germline V gene are SGHRS and YFSETQ. The germline V and J ends were trimmed by 0 bases and 4 bases, with 8 bases remaining between them. The CDR3 sequence is 13 residues long. The CDR3 protein is CASSLVSDYEQYF. The CDR3 coding sequence is TGCGCCAGCAGCTTGGTGTCAGATTACGAGCAGTACTTC.